Below are 25 T cell receptor beta chains sequenced from a single sample in a study of shared clonotypes between healthy human individuals. Method: immunoSEQ multiplex PCR; TCRdb's copy keeps in-frame clones and lacks some. The sample lists 1.4 million to 1.5 million clones; 96% were seen once. What was sequenced was naive CD4+ T cells sorted from blood. The subset is: CD45RA+ positively selected. Receptor source: a man aged 25 to 40 in good health.

This chain joins TRBV7-9 and TRBJ2-1; 10 bases agree with TRBD2. Germline V gene sequence: CDR1 SEHNR, CDR2 FQNEAQ (reference sequence). The CDR3 sequence is 15 residues long. V was pared by 4 bases and J by 2 bases, with 2 bases of the junction left unmatched. The DNA for the CDR3 is TGTGCCAGCAGCTACGGGACTAGCGCCTACAATGAGCAGTTCTTC. Amino acid sequence: CASSYGTSAYNEQFF.

Details on this clone: Other nucleotide sequences from this sample produce the same CDR3. CDR3 sequence: CASSLVGEETQYF. The DNA of the CDR3 is TGTGCCAGCAGCTTAGTCGGGGAAGAGACCCAGTACTTC. This chain joins TRBV7-2 and TRBJ2-5; perhaps TRBD2 as D (5 bases). Per the germline V gene, CDR1 is SGHTA and CDR2 is FQGNSA. The CDR3 contains 13 residues. With 1 base removed from V and 3 bases from J, the gap between germline ends came to 6 bases.

In regard to this clone: Within the sample, other DNA sequences also encode this same CDR3. The chain has TRBV6-5 and TRBJ2-2; D unresolved. Germline loops: CDR1 MNHEY, CDR2 SVGAGI. V lost 2 bases and J lost 5, with 3 bases in between. This CDR3 is built from 12 residues. CDR3 DNA: TGTGCCAGCAGTTACCTGACCGGGGAGCTGTTTTTT. It yields the protein CASSYLTGELFF.

The chain employs TRBV2 and TRBJ2-7; D uncertain. Germline CDR1 reads SNHLY; CDR2 reads FYNNEI. The germline V and J ends were trimmed by 1 base and 1 base, with 2 bases remaining between them. The CDR3 extends over 12 amino acids. In DNA form, the CDR3 reads TGTGCCAGCAGTGAAGTTTCCTACGAGCAGTACTTC. Its protein product is CASSEVSYEQYF.

The V call is TRBV6-5, the J call TRBJ2-7, with 9 positions matching TRBD2. Germline CDR1 and CDR2: MNHEY and SVGAGI. CDR3 size: 14 residues. Trimming took 6 bases from V and 4 from J; bases not matched to a gene: 7. CDR3 protein: CASRPGLAMYEQYF. The CDR3 nucleotides are TGTGCCAGCAGGCCGGGACTAGCAATGTACGAGCAGTACTTC.

This clone was found once. V and J are TRBV28 and TRBJ1-5; 7 bases match TRBD1. Per the germline V gene, CDR1 is MDHEN and CDR2 is SYDVKM. The CDR3 spans 14 residues. The junction had 9 bases not matched to a gene; V was cut back by 3 bases and J by 10 bases. The CDR3 DNA reads TGTGCCAGCAGTTTCGTACAGGGGCACGCTCCCCAGCATTTT. Amino acid sequence: CASSFVQGHAPQHF.

V usage is TRBV28 and J usage is TRBJ1-5, with a weak D call TRBD1 (6 bases). The CDR3 extends over 17 amino acids. The ends were cut back, 5 bases at V and 0 bases at J, with 17 bases in the middle. Germline V gene sequence: CDR1 MDHEN, CDR2 SYDVKM. The CDR3 region is CASSTYLTGYSNQPQHF. CDR3 bases: TGTGCCAGCAGTACCTACTTGACAGGCTATAGCAATCAGCCCCAGCATTTT.

The genes are TRBV27 and TRBJ1-4, with D possibly being TRBD1 (5 bases). Germline CDR1 is MNHEY and CDR2 is SMNVEV (reference sequence). Deletions cut 0 bases from V and 0 bases from J, with 8 bases between. The CDR3 extends over 16 amino acids. Here the CDR3 reads CASSLSQGPTNEKLFF. Written as DNA, the CDR3 is TGTGCCAGCAGTTTATCCCAGGGACCAACTAATGAAAAACTGTTTTTT.

The CDR3: CASSLFGTSKSPNVYNEQFF. The CDR3 DNA reads TGTGCCAGCAGCTTATTTGGGACTAGCAAATCACCCAACGTTTACAATGAGCAGTTCTTC. V gene TRBV7-6 combines with J gene TRBJ2-1; 9 nucleotides agree with TRBD2. After removal of 2 bases from V and 4 bases from J, the junction contained 18 bases not matched to a gene. Germline-derived CDR1 and CDR2 are SGHVS and FNYEAQ. There are 20 residues in the CDR3. Together with reference TRBV7-6 and TRBJ2-1, the CDR3 gives the full variable domain: GAGVSQSPRYKVTKRGQDVALRCDPISGHVSLYWYRQALGQGPEFLTYFNYEAQQDKSGLPNDRFSAERPEGSISTLTIQRTEQRDSAMYRCASSLFGTSKSPNVYNEQFFGPGTRLTVL.

V usage is TRBV25-1 and J usage is TRBJ1-2, with D possibly matching TRBD1 (5 bases). This CDR3 has 14 residues. CDR1 MGHDK and CDR2 SYGVNS come from the germline V gene. Trimming removed 3 bases from V and 7 bases from J, with 15 bases in between. DNA for the CDR3: TGTGCCAGCAGTGATTCTGGCAGGGTCGGTGGCTACACCTTC. As protein: CASSDSGRVGGYTF.

The chain uses TRBV6-5 and TRBJ1-2; 7 bases map to TRBD1. Germline CDR1 MNHEY, CDR2 SVGAGI. The CDR3 has 13 amino acids. Trimming cost V 10 bases and J 3 bases; bases outside gene matches: 8. CDR3 sequence (DNA): TGTGCCACCGCGGGACAGAACTACTATGGCTACACCTTC. This sequence encodes CATAGQNYYGYTF.

Only one count was recorded for this clone. V gene TRBV27 combines with J gene TRBJ1-1, with TRBD1 identical over 10 bases. Germline lookup yields CDR1 MNHEY and CDR2 SMNVEV (reference sequence). After removal of 5 bases from V and 1 base from J, the junction contained 16 bases not matched to a gene. The CDR3 is 19 amino acids. The CDR3 protein is CASSRRMNAGDRGNTEAFF. Here the CDR3 DNA reads TGTGCCAGCAGTCGTCGGATGAATGCGGGGGACAGGGGGAACACTGAAGCTTTCTTT.

The genes are TRBV7-2 and TRBJ1-5; TRBD1 is a possible D gene (6 bases). The ends were cut back, 5 bases at V and 9 bases at J, with 20 bases in the middle. Per germline, CDR1 SGHTA and CDR2 FQGNSA. This CDR3 contains 15 residues. The CDR3 is CASSAGTTKSGPQHF. The CDR3, as DNA: TGTGCCAGCAGCGCAGGGACAACCAAATCAGGGCCCCAGCATTTT.

This chain links TRBV7-4 with TRBJ1-1, with 8 bases matching TRBD1. J was trimmed by 8 bases and V by 3 bases; bases with no gene match: 2. The germline gives CDR1 SGHVT, CDR2 SQSDAQ. CDR3 size: 12 residues. CDR3 loop: CASSFQGAEAFF. CDR3 bases: TGTGCCAGCAGCTTTCAGGGGGCGGAAGCTTTCTTT. Full variable domain (outside the CDR3, taken from reference TRBV7-4 and TRBJ1-1): GAGVSQSPRYKVAKRGRDVALRCDSISGHVTLYWYRQTLGQGSEVLTYSQSDAQRDKSGRPSGRFSAERPERSVSTLKIQRTEQGDSAVYLCASSFQGAEAFFGQGTRLTVV.

This rearrangement joins TRBV7-2 to TRBJ2-7; D ambiguous. The CDR3 has 11 residues. V was shortened by 3 bases and J by 3 bases, with 3 bases between the two germline ends. Germline loops: CDR1 SGHTA, CDR2 FQGNSA. For the CDR3, the DNA is TGTGCCAGCAGCTTCGTCTACGAGCAGTACTTC. Translated: CASSFVYEQYF.

V and J are TRBV18 and TRBJ1-2; D uncertain. The CDR3 has 13 residues. V was shortened by 2 bases and J by 6 bases, with 10 bases between the two germline ends. The germline gives CDR1 KGHSH, CDR2 LQKENI. CDR3 amino acids: CASSPGVEDGYTF. CDR3 nucleotides: TGTGCCAGCTCACCAGGGGTCGAGGATGGCTACACCTTC.

This clone was seen more than once but under ten times. J is TRBJ2-7 and V is TRBV11-2; D remains ambiguous. The CDR3 runs 16 residues. Between the trimmed V and J ends, which lost 3 bases and 0 bases, there was a span of 15 bases. The germline CDR1 and CDR2 sequences are SGHAT and FQNNGV. In DNA form, the CDR3 reads TGTGCCAGCAGCTTTAATCAGGAACTGAGCTCCTACGAGCAGTACTTC. Its translation is CASSFNQELSSYEQYF.

CDR3 loop: CASRQPGPSGANVLTF. CDR3 in DNA: TGTGCCAGCAGACAACCGGGGCCCTCTGGGGCCAACGTCCTGACTTTC. This rearrangement joins TRBV28 to TRBJ2-6; D tentatively fits TRBD1 or TRBD2 (5 bases each). Germline CDR1 and CDR2: MDHEN and SYDVKM. Trimming removed 6 bases at V and 0 bases at J, with 12 bases between. The CDR3 length is 16 residues.

The chain is built from TRBV12-5 and TRBJ2-1; perhaps TRBD1 as D (5 bases). Germline V gene data show CDR1 as LGHNT and CDR2 as FRNRAP. This CDR3 is 16 amino acids long. Trimming shortened V by 4 bases and J by 5 bases, and 18 bases separated the two germline ends. CDR3 sequence (DNA): TGTGCTAGTGGTTCCCTCGAGGTTCCCAGGGACAATGAGCAGTTCTTC. This codes for CASGSLEVPRDNEQFF. Supplemented by reference TRBV12-5 and TRBJ2-1, the full variable domain reads DARVTQTPRHKVTEMGQEVTMRCQPILGHNTVFWYRQTMMQGLELLAYFRNRAPLDDSGMPKDRFSAEMPDATLATLKIQPSEPRDSAVYFCASGSLEVPRDNEQFFGPGTRLTVL.

V usage is TRBV5-6 and J usage is TRBJ1-4, with 8 bases that match TRBD1. V lost 1 base to trimming and J lost 7 bases; unmatched junction nucleotides: 9. The CDR3 runs to 16 residues. The germline gives CDR1 SGHDT, CDR2 YYEEEE. The CDR3 nucleotides are TGTGCCAGCAGCTTGCTCCGAGGACAGGGACCTGAAAAACTGTTTTTT. It specifies CASSLLRGQGPEKLFF.

This chain joins TRBV5-4 and TRBJ1-4; D is possibly TRBD1 (5 bases). The germline V and J ends were trimmed by 2 bases and 3 bases, with 11 bases remaining between them. CDR3 length equals 15 residues. Germline V lookup: CDR1 SGHNT, CDR2 YYREEE (reference sequence). The CDR3 sequence is CASSLSRGANEKLFF. In nucleotides, the CDR3 is TGTGCCAGCAGCTTATCTCGGGGGGCTAATGAAAAACTGTTTTTT.

The rearrangement uses TRBV5-1 and TRBJ1-1, with 7 bases matching TRBD1. The CDR3 contains 14 residues. Germline V gene sequence: CDR1 SGHRS, CDR2 YFSETQ. V lost 3 bases to trimming and J lost 3 bases; unmatched junction nucleotides: 5. The DNA for the CDR3 is TGCGCCAGCAGCTACCTTCAGGGGGACACTGAAGCTTTCTTT. It yields the protein CASSYLQGDTEAFF.

The gene calls are TRBV6-4 and TRBJ1-5; TRBD1 is a possible D gene (5 bases). The CDR3 has 16 residues. Germline assignment: CDR1 MRHNA and CDR2 SNTAGT. V lost 6 bases, J lost 0 bases, and 15 bases lay in between. The CDR3 DNA reads TGTGCCAGCAGGGCCCAGGGCCTTTATAGCAATCAGCCCCAGCATTTT. Translation gives CASRAQGLYSNQPQHF.

The J gene is TRBJ2-1, the V gene TRBV28; D call uncertain. The V gene lost 5 bases and the J gene lost 7 bases, with 6 bases spanning the gap. Germline CDR1 is MDHEN and CDR2 is SYDVKM. The CDR3 has 11 residues. The CDR3 sequence is CASSRTNEQFF. CDR3 in DNA: TGTGCCAGCAGTCGAACGAATGAGCAGTTCTTC.

The chain recombines TRBV6-5 with TRBJ2-5, with 10 positions matching TRBD2. After removal of 7 bases from V and 2 bases from J, the junction contained 7 bases not matched to a gene. Germline lookup yields CDR1 MNHEY and CDR2 SVGAGI. The CDR3 length is 15 residues. The CDR3 loop reads CASNRLAGVQETQYF. The CDR3 nucleotides read TGTGCCAGCAACCGACTAGCGGGCGTACAAGAGACCCAGTACTTC.